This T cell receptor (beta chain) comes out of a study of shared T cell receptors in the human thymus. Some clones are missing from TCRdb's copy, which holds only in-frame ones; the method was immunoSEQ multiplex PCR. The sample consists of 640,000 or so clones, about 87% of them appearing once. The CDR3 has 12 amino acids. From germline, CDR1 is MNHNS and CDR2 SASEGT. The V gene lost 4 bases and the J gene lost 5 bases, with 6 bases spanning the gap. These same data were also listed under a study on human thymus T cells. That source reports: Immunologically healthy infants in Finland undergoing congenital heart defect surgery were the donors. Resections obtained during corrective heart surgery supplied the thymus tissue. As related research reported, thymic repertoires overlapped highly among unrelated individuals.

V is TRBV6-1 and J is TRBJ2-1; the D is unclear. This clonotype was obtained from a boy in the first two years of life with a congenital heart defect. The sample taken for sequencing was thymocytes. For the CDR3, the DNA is TGTGCCAGCAGTGGCCGAGACAATGAGCAGTTCTTC. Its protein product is CASSGRDNEQFF.